This TCR beta chain was recorded in a study of beta chain features in type 1 diabetes. CDR1 and CDR2 from the germline V gene are KGHSH and LQKENI. Trimming took 5 bases from V and 4 from J; bases not matched to a gene: 4. The CDR3 has 14 residues. The study reverse transcribed the entire isolated RNA, so it sequenced expressed TCRB transcripts. This table comes from immunoSEQ multiplex PCR, and its TCRdb copy is limited to in-frame clones, with some not included. The table records about 250,000 clones, roughly 15% of them present only once. Sequencing was performed on naive CD4+ T cells from blood. This sequence originates from a woman aged 40-49 years in good health. V is TRBV18 and J is TRBJ2-5, with TRBD2 matching over 10 bases. As DNA, the CDR3 is TGTGCCAGCTCAGACCTAGCGGGGGCAGAGACCCAGTACTTC. It specifies CASSDLAGAETQYF.